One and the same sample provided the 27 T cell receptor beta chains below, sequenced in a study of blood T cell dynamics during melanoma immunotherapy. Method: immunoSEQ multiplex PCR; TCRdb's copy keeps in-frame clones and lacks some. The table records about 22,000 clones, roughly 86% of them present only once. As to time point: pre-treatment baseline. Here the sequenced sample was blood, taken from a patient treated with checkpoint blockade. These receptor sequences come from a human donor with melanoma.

Here the CDR3 reads CASSPLTSTGGEAFF. CDR3 nucleotide sequence: TGCGCCAGCAGCCCGTTAACCTCGACAGGGGGCGAAGCTTTCTTT. The rearrangement joins TRBV5-1 to TRBJ1-1, with 10 bases lining up with TRBD1. Per germline, CDR1 SGHRS and CDR2 YFSETQ. Unmatched junction bases numbered 11, after V lost 4 bases and J lost 8 bases. The CDR3 extends over 15 amino acids.

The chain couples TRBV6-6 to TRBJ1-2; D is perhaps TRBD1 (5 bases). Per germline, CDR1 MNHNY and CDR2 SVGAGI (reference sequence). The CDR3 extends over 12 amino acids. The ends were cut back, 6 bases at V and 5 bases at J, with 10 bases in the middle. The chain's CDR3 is CASRQRGYGYTF. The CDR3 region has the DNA TGTGCCAGCAGACAGAGGGGTTATGGCTACACCTTC.

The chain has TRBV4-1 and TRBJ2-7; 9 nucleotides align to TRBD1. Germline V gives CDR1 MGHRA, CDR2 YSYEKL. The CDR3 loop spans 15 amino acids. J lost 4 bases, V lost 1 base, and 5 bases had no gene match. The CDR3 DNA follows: TGCGCCAGCAGCCAAGCCTGGGACAGGGATTACGAGCAGTACTTC. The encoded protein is CASSQAWDRDYEQYF.

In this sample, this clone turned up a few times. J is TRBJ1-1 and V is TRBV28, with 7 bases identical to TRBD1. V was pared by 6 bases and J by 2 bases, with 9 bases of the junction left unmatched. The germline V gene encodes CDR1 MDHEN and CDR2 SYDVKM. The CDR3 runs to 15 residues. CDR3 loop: CASSPSGQRNTEAFF. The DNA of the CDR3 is TGTGCCAGCAGCCCCTCGGGACAGCGAAACACTGAAGCTTTCTTT.

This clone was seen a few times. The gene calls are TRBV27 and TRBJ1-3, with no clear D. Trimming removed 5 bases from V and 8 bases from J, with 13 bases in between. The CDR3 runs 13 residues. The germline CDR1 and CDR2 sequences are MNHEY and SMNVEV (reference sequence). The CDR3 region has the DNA TGTGCCAGCAGTGACACGGTTGCGGACACCATATATTTT. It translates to CASSDTVADTIYF.

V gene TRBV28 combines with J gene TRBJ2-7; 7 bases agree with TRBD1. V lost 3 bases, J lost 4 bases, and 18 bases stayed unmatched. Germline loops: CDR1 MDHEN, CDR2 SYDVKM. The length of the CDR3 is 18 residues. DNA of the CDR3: TGTGCCAGCAGTTTCATCAGGACAGGACCATCTTTAGCGTACGAGCAGTACTTC. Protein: CASSFIRTGPSLAYEQYF.

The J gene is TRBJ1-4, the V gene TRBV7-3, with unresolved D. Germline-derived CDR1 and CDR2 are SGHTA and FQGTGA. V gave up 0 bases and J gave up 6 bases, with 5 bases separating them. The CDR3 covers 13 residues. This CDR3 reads CASSLTPDEKLFF. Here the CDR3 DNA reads TGTGCCAGCAGCTTAACCCCGGATGAAAAACTGTTTTTT. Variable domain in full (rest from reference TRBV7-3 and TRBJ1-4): GAGVSQTPSNKVTEKGKYVELRCDPISGHTALYWYRQSLGQGPEFLIYFQGTGAADDSGLPNDRFFAVRPEGSVSTLKIQRTERGDSAVYLCASSLTPDEKLFFGSGTQLSVL.

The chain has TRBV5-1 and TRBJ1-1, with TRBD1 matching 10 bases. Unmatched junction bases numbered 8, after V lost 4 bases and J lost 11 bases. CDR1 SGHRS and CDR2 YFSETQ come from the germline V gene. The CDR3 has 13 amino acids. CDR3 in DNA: TGCGCCAGCAGCCCGGGACAGGGGAAGGTGGCTTTCTTT. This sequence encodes CASSPGQGKVAFF. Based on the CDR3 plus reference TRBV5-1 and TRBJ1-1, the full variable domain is KAGVTQTPRYLIKTRGQQVTLSCSPISGHRSVSWYQQTPGQGLQFLFEYFSETQRNKGNFPGRFSGRQFSNSRSEMNVSTLELGDSALYLCASSPGQGKVAFFGQGTRLTVV.

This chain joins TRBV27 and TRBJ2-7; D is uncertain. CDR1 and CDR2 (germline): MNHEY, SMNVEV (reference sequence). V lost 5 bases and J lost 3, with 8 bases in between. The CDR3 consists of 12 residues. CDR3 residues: CASSPDLYEQYF. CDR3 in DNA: TGTGCCAGCAGTCCGGACCTCTACGAGCAGTACTTC.

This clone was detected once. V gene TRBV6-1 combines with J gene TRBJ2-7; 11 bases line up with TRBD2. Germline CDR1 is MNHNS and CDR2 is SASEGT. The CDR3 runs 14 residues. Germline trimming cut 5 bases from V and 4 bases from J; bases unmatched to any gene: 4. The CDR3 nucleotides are TGTGCCAGCAGTCTACCTAGCGGGGGGTACGAGCAGTACTTC. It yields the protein CASSLPSGGYEQYF.

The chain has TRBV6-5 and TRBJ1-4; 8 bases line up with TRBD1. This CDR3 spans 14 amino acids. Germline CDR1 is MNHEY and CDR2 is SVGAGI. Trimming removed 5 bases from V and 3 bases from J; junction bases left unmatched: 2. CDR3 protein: CASSRTGSNEKLFF. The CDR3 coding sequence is TGTGCCAGCAGTCGGACAGGGTCTAATGAAAAACTGTTTTTT.

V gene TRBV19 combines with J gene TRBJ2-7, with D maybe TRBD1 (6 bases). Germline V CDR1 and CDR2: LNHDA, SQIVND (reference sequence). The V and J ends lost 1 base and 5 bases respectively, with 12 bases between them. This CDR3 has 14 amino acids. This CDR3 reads CASSIGRGSNEQYF. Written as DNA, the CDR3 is TGTGCCAGTAGTATAGGTAGGGGGTCCAACGAGCAGTACTTC.

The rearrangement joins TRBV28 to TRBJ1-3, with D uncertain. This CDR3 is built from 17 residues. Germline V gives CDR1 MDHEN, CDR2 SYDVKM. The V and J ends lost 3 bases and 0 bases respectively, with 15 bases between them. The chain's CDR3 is CASSFRRTLLSGNTIYF. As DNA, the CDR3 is TGTGCCAGCAGTTTTCGGAGAACTCTGCTCTCTGGAAACACCATATATTTT.

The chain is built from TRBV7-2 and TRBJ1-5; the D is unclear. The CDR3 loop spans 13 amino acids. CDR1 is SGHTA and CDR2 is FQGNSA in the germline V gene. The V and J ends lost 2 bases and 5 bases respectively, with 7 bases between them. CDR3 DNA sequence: TGTGCCAGCAGCTTAACGGATTATCAGCCCCAGCATTTT. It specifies CASSLTDYQPQHF. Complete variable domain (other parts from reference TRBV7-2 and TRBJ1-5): GAGVSQSPSNKVTEKGKDVELRCDPISGHTALYWYRQSLGQGLEFLIYFQGNSAPDKSGLPSDRFSAERTGGSVSTLTIQRTQQEDSAVYLCASSLTDYQPQHFGDGTRLSIL.

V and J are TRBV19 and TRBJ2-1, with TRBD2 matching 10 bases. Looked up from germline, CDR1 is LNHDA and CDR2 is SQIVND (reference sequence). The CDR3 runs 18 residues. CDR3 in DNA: TGTGCATCAAGGGTACGAGCGGGGGGGCAGAGCTCCTACAATGAGCAGTTCTTC. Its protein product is CASRVRAGGQSSYNEQFF.

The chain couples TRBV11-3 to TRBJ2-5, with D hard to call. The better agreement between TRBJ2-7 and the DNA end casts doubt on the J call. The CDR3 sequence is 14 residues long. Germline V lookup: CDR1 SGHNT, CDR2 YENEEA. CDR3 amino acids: CASSLDGPSYEQYF. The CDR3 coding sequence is TGTGCCAGCTCCCTCGACGGACCGTCCTACGAGCAGTACTTC.

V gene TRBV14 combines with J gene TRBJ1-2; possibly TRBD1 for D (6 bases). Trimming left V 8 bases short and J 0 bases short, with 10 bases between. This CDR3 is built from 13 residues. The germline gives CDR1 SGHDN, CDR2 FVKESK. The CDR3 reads CASGQSTNYGYTF. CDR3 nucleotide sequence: TGTGCCAGCGGACAGTCAACTAACTATGGCTACACCTTC.

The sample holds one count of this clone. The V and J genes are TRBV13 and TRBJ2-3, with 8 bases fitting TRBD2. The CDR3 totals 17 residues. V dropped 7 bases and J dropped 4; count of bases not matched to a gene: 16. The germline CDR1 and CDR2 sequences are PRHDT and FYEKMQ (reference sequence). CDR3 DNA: TGTGCCAGCACCTATCTCACTAGCGGATCCCAGGCAGATACGCAGTATTTT. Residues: CASTYLTSGSQADTQYF.

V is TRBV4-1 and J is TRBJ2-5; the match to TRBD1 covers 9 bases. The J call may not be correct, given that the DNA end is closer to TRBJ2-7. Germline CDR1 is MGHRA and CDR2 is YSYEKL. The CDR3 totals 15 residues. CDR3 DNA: TGCGCCAGCAGCAAACGGACAGGGGAGACCTACGAGCAGTACTTC. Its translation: CASSKRTGETYEQYF.

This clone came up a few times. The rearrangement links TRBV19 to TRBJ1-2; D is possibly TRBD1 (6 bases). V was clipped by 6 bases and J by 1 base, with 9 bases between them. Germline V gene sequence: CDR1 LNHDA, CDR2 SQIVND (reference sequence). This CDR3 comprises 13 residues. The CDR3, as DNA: TGTGCCAGTAGACAGGGACTTAACTATGGCTACACCTTC. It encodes CASRQGLNYGYTF.

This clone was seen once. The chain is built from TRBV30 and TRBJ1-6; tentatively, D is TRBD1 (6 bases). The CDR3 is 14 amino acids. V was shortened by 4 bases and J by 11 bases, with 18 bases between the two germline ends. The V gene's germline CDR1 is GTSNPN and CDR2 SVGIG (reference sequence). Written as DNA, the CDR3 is TGTGCCTGGAATCAGGGGAAAGGGTTGACACCCCTCCACTTT. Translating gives CAWNQGKGLTPLHF.

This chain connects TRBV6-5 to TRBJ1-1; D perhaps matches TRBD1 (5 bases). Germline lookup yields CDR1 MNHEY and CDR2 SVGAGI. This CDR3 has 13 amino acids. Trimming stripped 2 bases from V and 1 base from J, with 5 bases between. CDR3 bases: TGTGCCAGCAGTTACACAGGGAACACTGAAGCTTTCTTT. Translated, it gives CASSYTGNTEAFF.

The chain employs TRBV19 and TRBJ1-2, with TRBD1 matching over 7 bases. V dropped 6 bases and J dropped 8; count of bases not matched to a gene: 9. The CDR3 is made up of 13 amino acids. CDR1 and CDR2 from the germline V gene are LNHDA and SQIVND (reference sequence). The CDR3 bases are TGTGCCAGTAGCCTCGACAGGGTTAGAGGCTACACCTTC. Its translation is CASSLDRVRGYTF.

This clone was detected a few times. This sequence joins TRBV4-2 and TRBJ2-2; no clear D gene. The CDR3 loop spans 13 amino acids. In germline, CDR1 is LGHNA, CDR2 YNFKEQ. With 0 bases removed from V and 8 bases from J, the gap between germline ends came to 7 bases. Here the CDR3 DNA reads TGTGCCAGCAGCCAAGATACCCAGGGGGAGCTGTTTTTT. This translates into CASSQDTQGELFF.

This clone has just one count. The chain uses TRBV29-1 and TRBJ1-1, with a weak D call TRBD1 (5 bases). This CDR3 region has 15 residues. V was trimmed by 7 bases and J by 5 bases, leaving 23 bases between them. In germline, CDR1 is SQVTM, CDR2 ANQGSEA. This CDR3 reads CSAESPGRRGTEAFF. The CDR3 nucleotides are TGCAGCGCCGAGAGTCCGGGACGGCGAGGTACTGAAGCTTTCTTT.

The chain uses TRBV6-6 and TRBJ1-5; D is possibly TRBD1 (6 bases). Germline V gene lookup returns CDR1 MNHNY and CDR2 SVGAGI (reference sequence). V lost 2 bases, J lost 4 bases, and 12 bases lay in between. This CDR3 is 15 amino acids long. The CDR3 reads CASSYHYRVNQPQHF. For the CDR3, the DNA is TGTGCCAGCAGTTACCACTACAGGGTTAATCAGCCCCAGCATTTT.

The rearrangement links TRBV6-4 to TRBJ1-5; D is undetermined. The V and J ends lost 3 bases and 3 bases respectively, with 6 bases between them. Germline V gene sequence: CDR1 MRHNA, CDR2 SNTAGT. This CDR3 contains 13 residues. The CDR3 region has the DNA TGTGCCAGCAGTGAGGCCCCCAATCAGCCCCAGCATTTT. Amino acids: CASSEAPNQPQHF.